Following are 23 T cell receptor beta chains from one sample sequenced in a study of CD8 T cells in Susac syndrome. After extraction with the RNeasy kit, about 0.45 to 1 ug of the RNA was reverse transcribed using random hexamers. MiXCR was run by TCRdb on the immunoSEQ multiplex PCR reads, yielding one entry per CDR3 protein. The table includes 150,000 to 250,000 distinct CDR3 sequences, over 90% detected once. Sample: CD4+ T cells from PBMCs. The receptors shown here come from a human donor with multiple sclerosis.

In its sample, this clonotype was seen once. CDR3 region: CASSVMGEGETQYF. DNA for the CDR3: TGTGCCAGCAGCGTAATGGGGGAAGGAGAGACCCAGTACTTC. V gene TRBV9 combines with J gene TRBJ2-5, with D perhaps TRBD1 or TRBD2 (5 bases each). The V and J ends lost 1 base and 4 bases respectively, with 11 bases between them. The CDR3 runs to 14 residues. The germline CDR1 and CDR2 sequences are SGDLS and YYNGEE.

V is TRBV20-1 and J is TRBJ2-1; unclear D gene. The V end was cut by 3 bases, the J end by 7 bases, with 7 bases between. From germline, CDR1 is DFQATT and CDR2 SNEGSKA (reference sequence). The CDR3 totals 11 residues. CDR3 region: CSASGSNEQFF. In nucleotides, the CDR3 is TGCAGTGCTAGCGGCTCAAATGAGCAGTTCTTC.

This chain connects TRBV7-2 to TRBJ2-3; D gene unclear. Trimming shortened V by 1 base and J by 8 bases, and 10 bases separated the two germline ends. The CDR3 sequence is 13 residues long. Germline assignment: CDR1 SGHTA and CDR2 FQGNSA. CDR3 in amino acids: CASSLVGRATQYF. In nucleotides, the CDR3 is TGTGCCAGCAGCTTAGTAGGAAGGGCTACGCAGTATTTT. The variable domain in full, with the rest retrieved from reference TRBV7-2 and TRBJ2-3, is GAGVSQSPSNKVTEKGKDVELRCDPISGHTALYWYRQSLGQGLEFLIYFQGNSAPDKSGLPSDRFSAERTGGSVSTLTIQRTQQEDSAVYLCASSLVGRATQYFGPGTRLTVL.

The chain employs TRBV10-3 and TRBJ2-6; D is ambiguous. From germline, CDR1 is ENHRY and CDR2 SYGVKD. Trimming removed 8 bases from V and 4 bases from J, with 12 bases in between. The CDR3 has 14 residues. Here the CDR3 DNA reads TGTGCCATCCATTCGGGTCTGGGGGCCAACGTCCTGACTTTC. It encodes CAIHSGLGANVLTF.

The V call is TRBV20-1, the J call TRBJ1-5; D gene uncertain. Between the trimmed V and J ends, which lost 5 bases and 6 bases, there was a span of 11 bases. Looked up from germline, CDR1 is DFQATT and CDR2 is SNEGSKA (reference sequence). This CDR3 contains 12 residues. The CDR3 region is CSAFPPGQPQHF. The CDR3 DNA reads TGCAGTGCTTTCCCCCCGGGTCAGCCCCAGCATTTT.

The chain carries TRBV12-3 or TRBV12-4 and TRBJ1-2; D gene unclear. V was pared by 3 bases and J by 4 bases, with 6 bases between. There are 12 residues in the CDR3. The DNA for the CDR3 is TGTGCCAGCAGTTTTACGCCCTATGGCTACACCTTC. Its protein is CASSFTPYGYTF.

The genes are TRBV12-3 or TRBV12-4 and TRBJ1-5; no definite D call. The CDR3 has 15 amino acids. Trimming cost V 2 bases and J 2 bases, with 10 bases left between them. The CDR3 loop is CASSLNVAGNQPQHF. The CDR3 DNA reads TGTGCCAGCAGTTTAAACGTAGCTGGCAATCAGCCCCAGCATTTT.

V gene TRBV7-9 combines with J gene TRBJ1-4; 8 positions agree with TRBD1. The CDR3 spans 18 residues. J gave up 2 bases and V 2 bases, and 10 bases lay outside the gene matches. Germline CDR1 is SEHNR and CDR2 is FQNEAQ (reference sequence). The DNA of the CDR3 is TGTGCCAGCAGCTTACTCGAGACAGGGGATTTTACTAATGAAAAACTGTTTTTT. This codes for CASSLLETGDFTNEKLFF.

CDR3 sequence: CASSLSEFYGYTF. The CDR3 region has the DNA TGTGCCAGCTCTCTTTCGGAGTTCTATGGCTACACCTTC. This sequence joins TRBV6-6 and TRBJ1-2; D gene ambiguous. This CDR3 has 13 residues. V was pared by 8 bases and J by 4 bases, with 14 bases between. Germline CDR1 and CDR2: MNHNY and SVGAGI (reference sequence).

The V gene is TRBV29-1, the J gene TRBJ2-5, with D possibly matching TRBD2 (6 bases). Germline CDR1 SQVTM, CDR2 ANQGSEA. The CDR3 has 15 residues. Trimming left V 4 bases short and J 3 bases short, with 18 bases between. Written as DNA, the CDR3 is TGCAGCGTTGGGGAAGTGGGAGGTTGGGAAGAGACCCAGTACTTC. This translates into CSVGEVGGWEETQYF.

The chain employs TRBV12-3 or TRBV12-4 and TRBJ1-1, with a tentative D call TRBD1 (5 bases). The CDR3 totals 14 residues. Trimming took off 3 bases at V and 4 bases at J, with 12 bases between the two ends. The CDR3 coding sequence is TGTGCCAGCAGTTTGGGACTGTCGGGCACTGAAGCTTTCTTT. It yields the protein CASSLGLSGTEAFF.

V is TRBV9 and J is TRBJ1-1; possibly TRBD1 for D (6 bases). Per germline, CDR1 SGDLS and CDR2 YYNGEE. Trimming took off 4 bases at V and 1 base at J, with 11 bases between the two ends. This CDR3 is built from 14 residues. The CDR3 nucleotides are TGTGCCAGCAGCCTCGGACAGCAGAACACTGAAGCTTTCTTT. Protein product: CASSLGQQNTEAFF.

The chain uses TRBV9 and TRBJ2-1; a weak D match, TRBD1 (6 bases). The CDR3 has 12 residues. Germline V gene sequence: CDR1 SGDLS, CDR2 YYNGEE. Trimming took off 3 bases at V and 12 bases at J, with 13 bases between the two ends. The DNA for the CDR3 is TGTGCCAGCAGCGCTCAACAGGGACGGCAGTTCTTC. Translating gives CASSAQQGRQFF.

This clonotype came up once. The chain couples TRBV11-2 to TRBJ2-4, with D unresolved. Germline V gives CDR1 SGHAT, CDR2 FQNNGV. Trimming stripped 1 base from V and 6 bases from J, with 7 bases between. This CDR3 contains 13 residues. CDR3 region: CASSLGPVNIQYF. The CDR3 coding sequence is TGTGCCAGCAGCTTAGGCCCGGTAAACATTCAGTACTTC.

CDR3 sequence (DNA): TGTGCCAGCAGTTACGGTGGGTCCCAGCATTTT. This sequence encodes CASSYGGSQHF. The V gene is TRBV6-5, the J gene TRBJ1-5; no clear D gene. The CDR3 has 11 residues. The germline CDR1 and CDR2 sequences are MNHEY and SVGAGI. V lost 2 bases and J 11 bases, leaving 7 bases between the germline ends.

For the CDR3, the DNA is TGTGCCAGCAGCCAAGGTGTCAGGGGCCAAGAGACCCAGTACTTC. It specifies CASSQGVRGQETQYF. The chain is built from TRBV3-1 and TRBJ2-5; D might be TRBD1 (6 bases). The V and J ends lost 1 base and 1 base respectively, with 10 bases between them. This CDR3 is built from 15 residues. Germline lookup yields CDR1 LGHDT and CDR2 YNNKEL (reference sequence).

CDR3 DNA sequence: TGCGCCAGCAGCTTGGGACTAGCGGGACCAAAGCGCGAGACCCAGTACTTC. Amino acid sequence: CASSLGLAGPKRETQYF. The chain combines TRBV5-1 with TRBJ2-5; the match to TRBD2 covers 11 bases. Germline V gene lookup returns CDR1 SGHRS and CDR2 YFSETQ. J lost 5 bases, V lost 0 bases, and 9 bases had no gene match. The CDR3 extends over 17 amino acids.

This rearrangement joins TRBV11-1 to TRBJ2-1, with D unresolved. Germline lookup yields CDR1 SGHAT and CDR2 FQDESV (reference sequence). This CDR3 has 16 amino acids. V lost 6 bases and J lost 0, with 15 bases in between. CDR3 region: CASSRLTLSSYNEQFF. The CDR3 nucleotides read TGTGCCAGCAGTCGCCTTACTCTGAGCTCCTACAATGAGCAGTTCTTC.

The chain couples TRBV7-2 to TRBJ2-1, with 7 bases lining up with TRBD2. The CDR3 contains 14 residues. V trimming: 1 base; J trimming: 10 bases; junction bases outside the gene matches: 7. Looked up from germline, CDR1 is SGHTA and CDR2 is FQGNSA. Here the CDR3 reads CASSLGLAREEQFF. In DNA form, the CDR3 reads TGTGCCAGCAGCTTAGGACTAGCCAGGGAGGAGCAGTTCTTC.

This chain connects TRBV18 to TRBJ2-7, with TRBD1 identical over 8 bases. This CDR3 has 14 residues. After removal of 5 bases from V and 2 bases from J, the junction contained 5 bases not matched to a gene. Germline CDR1 and CDR2: KGHSH and LQKENI. CDR3 DNA: TGTGCCAGCTCAGAGGACAGGGTGACCTACGAGCAGTACTTC. This codes for CASSEDRVTYEQYF.

The gene calls are TRBV4-1 and TRBJ2-7, with 9 bases matching TRBD1. V shed 1 base and J 7 bases; nucleotides not matched to a gene: 8. This CDR3 is built from 15 residues. Germline CDR1 is MGHRA and CDR2 is YSYEKL. CDR3 in DNA: TGCGCCAGCAGCCAAGCCGGATTGACAGGGGGTGAGCAGTACTTC. This sequence encodes CASSQAGLTGGEQYF.

This clonotype showed up just a few times. The rearrangement links TRBV9 to TRBJ1-1, with 7 bases identical to TRBD1. With 2 bases clipped from V and 0 bases from J, the junction kept 1 base outside the gene matches. Germline V CDR1 and CDR2: SGDLS, YYNGEE. The CDR3 has 14 amino acids. The DNA for the CDR3 is TGTGCCAGCAGCGTGGGACAGATGAACACTGAAGCTTTCTTT. As protein: CASSVGQMNTEAFF.

The chain combines TRBV7-9 with TRBJ1-1, with 8 positions matching TRBD1. Looked up from germline, CDR1 is SEHNR and CDR2 is FQNEAQ (reference sequence). The CDR3 contains 16 residues. Trimming at V came to 4 bases and at J to 4 bases, leaving 11 bases not matched to a gene. The CDR3 is CASSSPLTGVGTEAFF. CDR3 nucleotides: TGTGCCAGCAGCTCCCCTTTGACAGGGGTCGGCACTGAAGCTTTCTTT.